The 18 T cell receptor beta chains below come from one sample, sequenced in a study of blood T cells in healthy people across ages. Next came a second PCR, run for roughly 7 to 12 cycles, which used a sample-barcoded 5' primer along with a J-beta primer mix. One entry per CDR3 protein, called by TCRdb with MiXCR from the 5' RACE reads. The table lists approximately 880,000 distinct CDR3 sequences, roughly 43% of them singletons, with over 10% in the top ten. Sequencing was done on a sample of blood. Receptors originate from a man between 25 and 39 years old in good health.

In this sample, this clonotype turned up many times. J is TRBJ2-4 and V is TRBV20-1; D call uncertain. Germline V gene lookup returns CDR1 DFQATT and CDR2 SNEGSKA (reference sequence). V lost 3 bases, J lost 14 bases, and 14 bases lay in between. This CDR3 has 11 amino acids. The CDR3 nucleotides are TGCAGTGCTAGTCACTCGCAGGTTGAGTACTTC. Translation gives CSASHSQVEYF.

In regard to this clonotype: A junction boundary mismatches the germline segment, possibly from a read error. This chain links TRBV20-1 with TRBJ2-4; D is unclear. This CDR3 has 13 residues. The V gene's germline CDR1 is DFQATT and CDR2 SNEGSKA (reference sequence). This CDR3 is CSAEKGAKNIQYF. Here the CDR3 DNA reads TGCAGTGCCGAGAAGGGTGCCAAAAACATCCAGTACTTC.

This clonotype was detected only a few times. The genes are TRBV20-1 and TRBJ2-1; 7 bases align to TRBD1. The CDR3 covers 13 residues. CDR1 is DFQATT and CDR2 is SNEGSKA in the germline V gene (reference sequence). Written as DNA, the CDR3 is TGCGGATCACAGGGGAGCCCCTACAATGAGCAGTTCTTC. It yields the protein CGSQGSPYNEQFF.

This clonotype has just a few counts. The chain recombines TRBV12-3 or TRBV12-4 with TRBJ1-2; no definite D call. CDR3 length: 13 amino acids. Trimming removed 4 bases from V and 5 bases from J, with 11 bases in between. The CDR3 coding sequence is TGTGCCAGCAGTTCGGGATCCAAATATGGCTACACCTTC. It codes for CASSSGSKYGYTF.

This clonotype was recorded once. The chain joins TRBV3-1 to TRBJ2-3; D is perhaps TRBD2 (5 bases). Per germline, CDR1 LGHDT and CDR2 YNNKEL (reference sequence). The CDR3 has 16 residues. V was trimmed by 1 base and J by 2 bases, leaving 13 bases between them. Here the CDR3 reads CASSQVGVLYTDTQYF. CDR3 DNA: TGTGCCAGCAGCCAAGTCGGGGTACTTTACACAGATACGCAGTATTTT.

The J gene is TRBJ2-1, the V gene TRBV24-1; D is ambiguous. This CDR3 comprises 13 residues. The V end was cut by 1 base, the J end by 6 bases, with 6 bases between. CDR1 is KGHDR, CDR2 SFDVKD, per germline. In DNA, the CDR3 is TGTGCCACCAGTGATTTAAGGGCCAATGAGCAGTTCTTC. Translating gives CATSDLRANEQFF.

The chain recombines TRBV5-1 with TRBJ2-5; TRBD2 matches 7 bases. Germline CDR1 and CDR2: SGHRS and YFSETQ. V was pared by 5 bases and J by 5 bases, with 9 bases of the junction left unmatched. CDR3 length equals 14 residues. The CDR3 DNA follows: TGCGCCAGCAGACCAGGACTAGTCCGCGAGACCCAGTACTTC. This encodes CASRPGLVRETQYF.

There are a few counts of this clonotype. This chain links TRBV9 with TRBJ2-3, with 12 bases lining up with TRBD2. Germline V gene data show CDR1 as SGDLS and CDR2 as YYNGEE. This CDR3 spans 16 amino acids. V gave up 4 bases and J gave up 4 bases; unmatched junction bases: 7. The DNA for the CDR3 is TGTGCCAGCAGCATTTCTAGCGGGGGGGCCGCAGATACGCAGTATTTT. Residues: CASSISSGGAADTQYF.

This clonotype occurred many times. The chain recombines TRBV7-2 with TRBJ2-3; TRBD1 aligns across 9 bases. The CDR3 spans 16 residues. Germline CDR1 SGHTA, CDR2 FQGNSA. With V trimmed by 3 bases and J by 0 bases, 4 bases remained unmatched. CDR3 protein: CASSFTGGLSTDTQYF. The CDR3 DNA follows: TGTGCCAGCAGCTTTACAGGGGGCCTTAGCACAGATACGCAGTATTTT.

This clonotype was seen a handful of times. This chain joins TRBV7-2 and TRBJ2-5; a possible D gene is TRBD1 (6 bases). The DNA end is more similar to TRBJ2-4, so the J call may be wrong. Germline V lookup: CDR1 SGHTA, CDR2 FQGNSA. CDR3 length: 14 residues. CDR3: CASSPGQKKNIQYF. The CDR3 region has the DNA TGTGCCAGCAGCCCTGGACAGAAGAAAAACATTCAGTACTTC.

The rearrangement joins TRBV6-6 to TRBJ2-7; D not certain. CDR3 length: 15 residues. Per the germline V gene, CDR1 is MNHNY and CDR2 is SVGAGI (reference sequence). V lost 2 bases and J lost 2, with 13 bases in between. The CDR3 DNA reads as TGTGCCAGCAGTTACCGGTCTATCGGAGCCTACGAGCAGTACTTC. Amino acids: CASSYRSIGAYEQYF.

The V call is TRBV11-2, the J call TRBJ2-7; TRBD1 matches 7 bases. CDR1 and CDR2 from the germline V gene are SGHAT and FQNNGV. The CDR3 runs 16 residues. J gave up 4 bases and V 4 bases, and 13 bases lay outside the gene matches. CDR3 nucleotide sequence: TGTGCCAGCAGCTCATTCCCCGGGACAGAGGATTACGAGCAGTACTTC. This codes for CASSSFPGTEDYEQYF.

This clonotype was counted a few times. The chain has TRBV3-1 and TRBJ1-5; TRBD1 might be the D (6 bases). CDR1 and CDR2 from the germline V gene are LGHDT and YNNKEL (reference sequence). V lost 2 bases to trimming and J lost 1 base, with 9 bases between them. This CDR3 has 15 amino acids. CDR3 protein: CASSQYQGSNQPQHF. The DNA for the CDR3 is TGTGCCAGCAGCCAATACCAGGGGAGCAATCAGCCCCAGCATTTT.

The table lists this clonotype with many counts. V and J are TRBV7-2 and TRBJ2-1; TRBD1 aligns across 9 bases. This CDR3 spans 13 amino acids. After removal of 6 bases from V and 10 bases from J, the junction contained 7 bases not matched to a gene. Germline CDR1 and CDR2: SGHTA and FQGNSA. In nucleotides, the CDR3 is TGTGCCAGCAGTTTACAGGGGGCAGGAGAGCAGTTCTTC. Encoded protein: CASSLQGAGEQFF.

The sample holds a few counts of this clonotype. V usage is TRBV20-1 and J usage is TRBJ2-2; D is tentatively TRBD1 or TRBD2 (5 bases each). Trimming took off 7 bases at V and 1 base at J, with 10 bases between the two ends. Germline V gene sequence: CDR1 DFQATT, CDR2 SNEGSKA (reference sequence). This CDR3 has 13 residues. This CDR3 is CSGSGGNTGELFF. The DNA for the CDR3 is TGCAGTGGTAGTGGGGGGAACACCGGGGAGCTGTTTTTT.

This clonotype was counted at least ten times. V gene TRBV4-1 combines with J gene TRBJ2-5, with D possibly matching TRBD1 (5 bases). In germline, CDR1 is MGHRA, CDR2 YSYEKL. This CDR3 has 16 amino acids. The V end was cut by 4 bases, the J end by 2 bases, with 17 bases between. In nucleotides, the CDR3 is TGCGCCAGCAGCCTGGGTTTAAGGGGCGGTCAAGAGACCCAGTACTTC. It yields the protein CASSLGLRGGQETQYF.

The chain employs TRBV20-1 and TRBJ2-7, with 9 positions matching TRBD2. After removal of 5 bases from V and 3 bases from J, the junction contained 11 bases not matched to a gene. CDR3 length equals 15 residues. CDR1 and CDR2 from the germline V gene are DFQATT and SNEGSKA (reference sequence). CDR3 in amino acids: CSAEGGASGVYEQYF. The CDR3, as DNA: TGCAGTGCTGAGGGTGGGGCTAGCGGGGTCTACGAGCAGTACTTC.

This clonotype occurred a few times. The V gene is TRBV2, the J gene TRBJ2-2; D not certain. With 2 bases removed from V and 0 bases from J, the gap between germline ends came to 7 bases. The CDR3 spans 15 residues. Germline CDR1 and CDR2: SNHLY and FYNNEI. CDR3 sequence: CASSERVANTGELFF. In DNA, the CDR3 is TGTGCCAGCAGTGAAAGGGTCGCGAACACCGGGGAGCTGTTTTTT.